A single sample gave rise to the 25 T cell receptor beta chains below, sequenced in a study of shared clonotypes between healthy human individuals. TCRdb's table, derived via immunoSEQ multiplex PCR, lists solely in-frame clones and lacks some. Of around 550,000 clones listed, almost 97% were seen once; the top ten hold about 0.054%. The sample was naive CD4+ T cells sorted from blood. As for subset: CD45RA+ positively selected. These receptors all come from a woman under 40 in good health.

The chain is built from TRBV14 and TRBJ2-7; 8 nucleotides agree with TRBD2. Germline assignment: CDR1 SGHDN and CDR2 FVKESK. Losses at the gene ends were 4 bases for V and 4 bases for J; bases not matched to a gene: 9. The CDR3 extends over 15 amino acids. CDR3 in amino acids: CASSPYLAGSYEQYF. Written as DNA, the CDR3 is TGTGCCAGCAGCCCTTATCTAGCGGGCTCGTACGAGCAGTACTTC.

The rearrangement joins TRBV5-4 to TRBJ1-2; the D gene is possibly TRBD1 (6 bases). Deletions cut 4 bases from V and 4 bases from J, with 14 bases between. Germline CDR1 and CDR2: SGHNT and YYREEE (reference sequence). The CDR3 totals 14 residues. The DNA for the CDR3 is TGTGCCAGCAGCCGAGCGGGGGGCTCCTATGGCTACACCTTC. This translates into CASSRAGGSYGYTF.

The rearrangement joins TRBV11-3 to TRBJ2-5; a possible D gene is TRBD1 (5 bases). The ends were cut back, 1 base at V and 7 bases at J, with 13 bases in the middle. The germline V gene encodes CDR1 SGHNT and CDR2 YENEEA. CDR3 length equals 14 residues. The chain's CDR3 is CASSLGQGPRTQYF. Written as DNA, the CDR3 is TGTGCCAGCAGCTTAGGGCAGGGCCCCAGGACCCAGTACTTC.

The J gene is TRBJ2-7, the V gene TRBV6-1, with TRBD1 matching 7 bases. The CDR3 totals 15 residues. The ends lost 6 bases at V and 0 bases at J; junction bases unmatched: 8. Germline V CDR1 and CDR2: MNHNS, SASEGT. The CDR3 region has the DNA TGTGCCAGCAGAACGACAGGGTCGATCTCCTACGAGCAGTACTTC. Encoded protein: CASRTTGSISYEQYF.

The chain has TRBV10-1 and TRBJ2-7; D is ambiguous. V was pared by 2 bases and J by 6 bases, with 8 bases between. The germline CDR1 and CDR2 sequences are WNHNN and SYGVQD (reference sequence). CDR3 size: 12 residues. Written as DNA, the CDR3 is TGCGCCAGCAGTGAGAACGGTCGCGAGCAGTACTTC. The encoded protein is CASSENGREQYF.

The chain combines TRBV4-1 with TRBJ2-1; 7 positions agree with TRBD2. This CDR3 is built from 15 residues. Germline-derived CDR1 and CDR2 are MGHRA and YSYEKL. The V gene end was trimmed by 0 bases and the J gene end by 4 bases; junction bases not matched to a gene: 3. The DNA for the CDR3 is TGCGCCAGCAGCCAAGACGTCGGGAGGTACAATGAGCAGTTCTTC. Translation gives CASSQDVGRYNEQFF.

A note on this clone: Other DNA sequences in this sample translate to the same CDR3. The V call is TRBV18, the J call TRBJ2-7; D is possibly TRBD2 (5 bases). The germline V and J ends were trimmed by 2 bases and 3 bases, with 5 bases remaining between them. Germline CDR1 and CDR2: KGHSH and LQKENI. The CDR3 has 12 amino acids. The CDR3 here is CASSPEGYEQYF. The CDR3 coding sequence is TGTGCCAGCTCACCAGAGGGCTACGAGCAGTACTTC.

J is TRBJ2-4 and V is TRBV5-1; D may correspond to TRBD1 or TRBD2 (6 bases each). The CDR3 totals 14 residues. The ends were cut back, 2 bases at V and 8 bases at J, with 14 bases in the middle. Germline V CDR1 and CDR2: SGHRS, YFSETQ. CDR3 region: CASSLGGPMDIQYF. DNA for the CDR3: TGCGCCAGCAGCTTAGGGGGGCCAATGGACATTCAGTACTTC.

The chain has TRBV19 and TRBJ1-5; possible D gene TRBD1, 5 bases. V shed 10 bases and J shed 0 bases, with 16 bases lying between them. Germline CDR1 reads LNHDA; CDR2 reads SQIVND (reference sequence). The CDR3 consists of 15 residues. CDR3 bases: TGTGCCACTGGGACCGGAGTGTATAGCAATCAGCCCCAGCATTTT. Translated, it gives CATGTGVYSNQPQHF.

The chain has TRBV28 and TRBJ1-1; D is undetermined. V lost 5 bases and J lost 3, with 16 bases in between. Germline V lookup: CDR1 MDHEN, CDR2 SYDVKM. The CDR3 covers 15 residues. The CDR3 region has the DNA TGTGCCAGCAGTGGCACAATGCGGGTACACACTGAAGCTTTCTTT. As protein: CASSGTMRVHTEAFF.

V gene TRBV28 combines with J gene TRBJ1-2; unclear D gene. V was trimmed by 8 bases and J by 1 base, leaving 11 bases between them. The CDR3 consists of 13 residues. CDR1 is MDHEN and CDR2 is SYDVKM in the germline V gene. The CDR3 here is CASGVTINYGYTF. In DNA form, the CDR3 reads TGTGCCAGCGGCGTTACGATTAACTATGGCTACACCTTC.

The chain carries TRBV5-1 and TRBJ2-5; TRBD1 might be the D (6 bases). The end of the DNA is better explained by TRBJ2-7, so the J call may be wrong. This CDR3 contains 13 residues. In germline, CDR1 is SGHRS, CDR2 YFSETQ. This chain's CDR3 is CASSPGQGNEQYF. The CDR3 nucleotides read TGCGCCAGCAGCCCTGGGCAGGGGAACGAGCAGTACTTC.

The V gene is TRBV6-5, the J gene TRBJ2-5; no clear D. Trimming stripped 6 bases from V and 5 bases from J, with 16 bases between. The germline CDR1 and CDR2 sequences are MNHEY and SVGAGI. The CDR3 runs 14 residues. The CDR3 here is CASSSRANQETQYF. CDR3 nucleotides: TGTGCCAGCAGCAGTAGGGCGAATCAGGAGACCCAGTACTTC.

The rearrangement links TRBV6-5 to TRBJ1-1; no clear D gene. The germline V and J ends were trimmed by 3 bases and 2 bases, with 10 bases remaining between them. The CDR3 is 14 amino acids. CDR1 is MNHEY and CDR2 is SVGAGI in the germline V gene. The CDR3 loop reads CASSYLPTNTEAFF. The CDR3, as DNA: TGTGCCAGCAGTTATTTACCTACTAACACTGAAGCTTTCTTT.

The V gene is TRBV7-2, the J gene TRBJ2-1; TRBD2 matches at 7 bases. V dropped 5 bases and J dropped 4; count of bases not matched to a gene: 8. Germline assignment: CDR1 SGHTA and CDR2 FQGNSA. The CDR3 loop spans 15 amino acids. CDR3 amino acids: CASSPWGEGYNEQFF. CDR3 DNA: TGTGCCAGCAGCCCGTGGGGGGAGGGGTACAATGAGCAGTTCTTC.

The chain couples TRBV5-1 to TRBJ2-2; D not resolved. The CDR3 is 16 residues long. Germline assignment: CDR1 SGHRS and CDR2 YFSETQ. Deletions cut 2 bases from V and 2 bases from J, with 13 bases between. The CDR3 region has the DNA TGCGCCAGCAGCTTTATGAGTGGCGGAAACACCGGGGAGCTGTTTTTT. As protein: CASSFMSGGNTGELFF.

This chain links TRBV7-6 with TRBJ1-6; D gene ambiguous. The CDR3 length is 13 residues. Trimming shortened V by 5 bases and J by 7 bases, and 9 bases separated the two germline ends. Germline loops: CDR1 SGHVS, CDR2 FNYEAQ. The CDR3 coding sequence is TGTGCCAGCAGCCCCGGTCAAAATTCACCCCTCCACTTT. Translated: CASSPGQNSPLHF.

The chain links TRBV19 to TRBJ2-5; tentatively, D is TRBD2 (5 bases). Looked up from germline, CDR1 is LNHDA and CDR2 is SQIVND (reference sequence). The CDR3 sequence is 16 residues long. Trimming shortened V by 3 bases and J by 2 bases, and 16 bases separated the two germline ends. DNA for the CDR3: TGTGCCAGTAGTATGAGGACTCTAAGAGCACAAGAGACCCAGTACTTC. Its translation is CASSMRTLRAQETQYF.

V gene TRBV19 combines with J gene TRBJ2-3; TRBD1 matches at 8 bases. The length of the CDR3 is 16 residues. Losses at the gene ends were 5 bases for V and 3 bases for J; bases not matched to a gene: 10. Germline CDR1 reads LNHDA; CDR2 reads SQIVND (reference sequence). For the CDR3, the DNA is TGTGCCAGTAGTGGTCTACAGGGGGTAACTACAGATACGCAGTATTTT. Translated, it gives CASSGLQGVTTDTQYF. Looking up the rest from reference TRBV19 and TRBJ2-3 gives the full variable domain: DGGITQSPKYLFRKEGQNVTLSCEQNLNHDAMYWYRQDPGQGLRLIYYSQIVNDFQKGDIAEGYSVSREKKESFPLTVTSAQKNPTAFYLCASSGLQGVTTDTQYFGPGTRLTVL.

Of note for this clone: This specimen includes other DNA sequences encoding the same CDR3. The chain joins TRBV20-1 to TRBJ2-5; D is ambiguous. CDR3 size: 11 residues. Germline CDR1 reads DFQATT; CDR2 reads SNEGSKA (reference sequence). Trimming stripped 2 bases from V and 3 bases from J, with 4 bases between. In DNA, the CDR3 is TGCAGTGCTAGACGGGAAGAGACCCAGTACTTC. Protein: CSARREETQYF.

This chain connects TRBV11-2 to TRBJ1-2; 7 nucleotides agree with TRBD1. The CDR3 runs 14 residues. Germline CDR1 reads SGHAT; CDR2 reads FQNNGV. V gave up 5 bases and J gave up 6 bases; unmatched junction bases: 9. CDR3 sequence (DNA): TGTGCCAGCAGCCTTGGACAGGCGGGGGATGGCTACACCTTC. Its translation is CASSLGQAGDGYTF.

V usage is TRBV28 and J usage is TRBJ1-5; 7 bases map to TRBD1. With 4 bases clipped from V and 5 bases from J, the junction kept 5 bases outside the gene matches. The germline V gene encodes CDR1 MDHEN and CDR2 SYDVKM. The CDR3 is 14 residues long. The chain's CDR3 is CASSSGQEYQPQHF. CDR3 bases: TGTGCCAGCAGTTCCGGACAGGAATATCAGCCCCAGCATTTT.

The rearrangement links TRBV7-9 to TRBJ1-6, with D uncertain. The germline CDR1 and CDR2 sequences are SEHNR and FQNEAQ (reference sequence). The ends were cut back, 4 bases at V and 11 bases at J, with 15 bases in the middle. The CDR3 is 14 residues long. CDR3 protein: CASSSRWEDAPLHF. In DNA, the CDR3 is TGTGCCAGCAGCTCTCGTTGGGAGGACGCACCCCTCCACTTT.

CDR3 amino acids: CASNTGLADTQYF. CDR3 sequence (DNA): TGTGCCAGCAACACAGGGTTGGCAGATACGCAGTATTTT. The rearrangement links TRBV2 to TRBJ2-3, with D possibly matching TRBD1 (6 bases). This CDR3 has 13 amino acids. V was clipped by 7 bases and J by 4 bases, with 12 bases between them. CDR1 and CDR2 from the germline V gene are SNHLY and FYNNEI.

As for this clone: The same CDR3 can be traced to other DNA sequences in this sample. The rearrangement uses TRBV18 and TRBJ2-1, with TRBD2 as a possible D gene (6 bases). V lost 3 bases to trimming and J lost 1 base, with 10 bases between them. CDR1 and CDR2 (germline): KGHSH, LQKENI. The CDR3 contains 15 residues. CDR3 protein: CASSPSGSSYNEQFF. The CDR3 region has the DNA TGTGCCAGCTCACCGTCCGGGAGTTCCTACAATGAGCAGTTCTTC.